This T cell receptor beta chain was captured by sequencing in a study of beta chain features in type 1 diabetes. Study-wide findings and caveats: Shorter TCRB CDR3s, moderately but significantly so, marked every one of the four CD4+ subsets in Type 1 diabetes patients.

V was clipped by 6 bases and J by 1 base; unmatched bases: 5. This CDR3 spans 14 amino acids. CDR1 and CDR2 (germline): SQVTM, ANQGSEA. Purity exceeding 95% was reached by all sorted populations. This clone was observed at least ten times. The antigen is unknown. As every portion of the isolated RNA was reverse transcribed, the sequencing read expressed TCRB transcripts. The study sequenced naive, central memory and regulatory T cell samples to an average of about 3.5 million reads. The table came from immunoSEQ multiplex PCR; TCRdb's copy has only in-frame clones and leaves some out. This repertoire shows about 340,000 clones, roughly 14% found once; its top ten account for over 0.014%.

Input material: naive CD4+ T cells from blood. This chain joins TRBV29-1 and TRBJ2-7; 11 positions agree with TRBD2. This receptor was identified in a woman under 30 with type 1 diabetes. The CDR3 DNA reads TGCAGCGTGTCGACTAGCGGGATTTCCTACGAGCAGTACTTC. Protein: CSVSTSGISYEQYF.